The 20 T cell receptor beta chains in this list originate from one sample, sequenced in a study. The sorted Tregs were CD4+CD25+CD127-/low cells. TCRdb fed the 5' RACE reads into MiXCR, producing one record per CDR3 protein. The data hold 40,000 to 55,000 distinct CDR3 sequences, with roughly 22% observed a single time. Sample: Tregs sorted from a lymph node. Receptor source: a female donor with breast cancer.

The chain carries TRBV7-2 and TRBJ2-7; no clear D gene. Germline V lookup: CDR1 SGHTA, CDR2 FQGNSA. Trimming left V 2 bases short and J 3 bases short, with 8 bases between. The CDR3 is 13 residues long. The CDR3 is CASSLLQSYEQYF. Here the CDR3 DNA reads TGTGCCAGCAGCTTATTACAGAGCTACGAGCAGTACTTC.

This clonotype was observed a handful of times. The V call is TRBV28, the J call TRBJ2-5; no clear D. V was shortened by 2 bases and J by 2 bases, with 6 bases between the two germline ends. This CDR3 spans 13 amino acids. Looked up from germline, CDR1 is MDHEN and CDR2 is SYDVKM. CDR3 DNA: TGTGCCAGCAGTTTAAATCTGCAAGAGACCCAGTACTTC. Translation: CASSLNLQETQYF.

This clonotype was counted at least ten times. This chain connects TRBV11-3 to TRBJ2-1, with D hard to call. Germline V gives CDR1 SGHNT, CDR2 YENEEA. This CDR3 spans 13 amino acids. Trimming removed 5 bases from V and 4 bases from J, with 9 bases in between. The CDR3, as DNA: TGTGCCAGCAGCCTGGGCCTTTACAATGAGCAGTTCTTC. Translating gives CASSLGLYNEQFF.

By sample share, this clonotype is medium-sized. The chain couples TRBV5-1 to TRBJ2-1, with TRBD2 matching 9 bases. The CDR3 spans 15 residues. V shed 0 bases and J 8 bases; nucleotides not matched to a gene: 6. Germline CDR1 is SGHRS and CDR2 is YFSETQ. The CDR3 DNA follows: TGCGCCAGCAGCTTGGGTCTAGCGGGAACCCATGAGCAGTTCTTC. This codes for CASSLGLAGTHEQFF.

This clonotype showed up just a few times. This sequence joins TRBV12-3 or TRBV12-4 and TRBJ2-5; D possibly corresponds to TRBD1 (5 bases). V was shortened by 3 bases and J by 5 bases, with 16 bases between the two germline ends. The CDR3 spans 15 residues. The CDR3 is CASSFSSQGGETQYF. CDR3 nucleotides: TGTGCCAGCAGTTTCTCCTCCCAGGGTGGGGAGACCCAGTACTTC.

Worth noting for this clonotype: This clone may be a read error of a much larger clone one base away. This chain links TRBV12-3 or TRBV12-4 with TRBJ2-1; tentatively, D is TRBD2 (5 bases). The CDR3 extends over 11 amino acids. V was clipped by 5 bases and J by 11 bases, with 10 bases between them. The CDR3 protein is CASSPPGKQFF. DNA of the CDR3: TGTGCCAGCAGTCCGCCGGGGAAGCAGTTCTTC.

Comment on this clonotype: A much larger clone differs from this one at a single base, so this may be a read error. V and J are TRBV9 and TRBJ2-1; 8 nucleotides line up with TRBD2. CDR3 length: 15 amino acids. CDR1 is SGDLS, CDR2 YYNGEE, per germline. Trimming at V came to 4 bases and at J to 5 bases, leaving 8 bases not matched to a gene. The CDR3 sequence: CASSTTGTSNNEQFF. The CDR3 DNA sequence: TGTGCCAGCAGCACGACCGGGACTAGTAACAATGAGCAGTTCTTC.

Comments on this clonotype: A read error may be the cause here, since a much bigger clone is one base away. The genes are TRBV4-1 and TRBJ2-7, with unresolved D. CDR1 is MGHRA, CDR2 YSYEKL, per germline. The CDR3 sequence is 14 residues long. The CDR3 loop is CTSSQGTDPYEQYF. As DNA, the CDR3 is TGCACCAGCAGCCAAGGTACAGATCCCTACGAGCAGTACTTC.

The chain links TRBV3-1 to TRBJ2-3; 13 positions agree with TRBD2. The CDR3 spans 16 residues. J gave up 3 bases and V 3 bases, and 3 bases lay outside the gene matches. Germline V lookup: CDR1 LGHDT, CDR2 YNNKEL (reference sequence). CDR3 protein: CASSHGLAGVTDTQYF. In nucleotides, the CDR3 is TGTGCCAGCAGCCACGGACTAGCGGGAGTTACAGATACGCAGTATTTT.

The rearrangement links TRBV27 to TRBJ2-7; no clear D gene. Trimming took 1 base from V and 3 from J, leaving 13 bases between them. The germline V gene encodes CDR1 MNHEY and CDR2 SMNVEV (reference sequence). The CDR3 totals 15 residues. The CDR3, as DNA: TGTGCCAGCAGTTTATTCGGTCAATACAGCTACGAGCAGTACTTC. Translating it yields CASSLFGQYSYEQYF.

This clonotype was recorded a few times. V is TRBV9 and J is TRBJ1-1, with TRBD1 as a possible D gene (5 bases). With 4 bases removed from V and 7 bases from J, the gap between germline ends came to 11 bases. The CDR3 has 12 residues. CDR1 and CDR2 (germline): SGDLS, YYNGEE. The CDR3 loop is CASSPNQGEAFF. The CDR3 DNA reads TGTGCCAGCAGCCCCAATCAGGGTGAAGCTTTCTTT. Together with reference TRBV9 and TRBJ1-1, the CDR3 gives the full variable domain: DSGVTQTPKHLITATGQRVTLRCSPRSGDLSVYWYQQSLDQGLQFLIQYYNGEERAKGNILERFSAQQFPDLHSELNLSSLELGDSALYFCASSPNQGEAFFGQGTRLTVV.

Of note for this clonotype: A much more abundant neighbour one base away suggests this may be a read error. The rearrangement joins TRBV27 to TRBJ2-7; D is undetermined. Per germline, CDR1 MNHEY and CDR2 SMNVEV (reference sequence). This CDR3 is built from 13 residues. The DNA of the CDR3 is TGTGCCAGCAGTCCCAACGGAATCTACGAGAAGTACTTC. Its protein product is CASSPNGIYEKYF.

The chain has TRBV15 and TRBJ2-7, with 9 bases aligning to TRBD2. Germline CDR1 is LNHNV and CDR2 is YYDKDF (reference sequence). V lost 0 bases to trimming and J lost 1 base; unmatched junction nucleotides: 7. The CDR3 is 17 amino acids. CDR3 region: CATSRDLGLAESYEQYF. DNA of the CDR3: TGTGCCACCAGCAGAGATCTGGGACTAGCAGAATCCTACGAGCAGTACTTC.

This clonotype came up a few times. The gene calls are TRBV20-1 and TRBJ1-2; the D gene is possibly TRBD1 (5 bases). The CDR3 runs 14 residues. V was shortened by 2 bases and J by 8 bases, with 18 bases between the two germline ends. The germline gives CDR1 DFQATT, CDR2 SNEGSKA (reference sequence). CDR3 DNA sequence: TGCAGTGCTAGACGACCGGGACCCCAACCGGGCTACACCTTC. It translates to CSARRPGPQPGYTF.

This clonotype was detected only a few times. This sequence joins TRBV28 and TRBJ1-5; D is uncertain. CDR1 and CDR2 (germline): MDHEN, SYDVKM. The CDR3 spans 14 residues. V was trimmed by 1 base and J by 1 base, leaving 5 bases between them. Here the CDR3 reads CASSLFWSNQPQHF. In nucleotides, the CDR3 is TGTGCCAGCAGTTTATTCTGGAGCAATCAGCCCCAGCATTTT.

This clonotype appeared a few times. The V call is TRBV29-1, the J call TRBJ2-6; 11 nucleotides align to TRBD2. Germline values: CDR1 SQVTM, CDR2 ANQGSEA. The junction had 6 bases not matched to a gene; V was cut back by 5 bases and J by 0 bases. The CDR3 extends over 17 amino acids. CDR3 in amino acids: CSVTLAGGSSGANVLTF. In nucleotides, the CDR3 is TGCAGCGTTACCTTAGCGGGAGGGAGCTCTGGGGCCAACGTCCTGACTTTC.

This clonotype was detected many times. The rearrangement links TRBV29-1 to TRBJ2-5, with 8 bases matching TRBD2. J lost 4 bases, V lost 3 bases, and 13 bases had no gene match. This CDR3 has 16 amino acids. Germline V gene lookup returns CDR1 SQVTM and CDR2 ANQGSEA. The CDR3 spells CSVEFTGTRLGETQYF. CDR3 coding DNA: TGCAGCGTTGAGTTTACCGGGACTAGGCTGGGAGAGACCCAGTACTTC. Full variable domain (missing parts from reference TRBV29-1 and TRBJ2-5): SAVISQKPSRDICQRGTSLTIQCQVDSQVTMMFWYRQQPGQSLTLIATANQGSEATYESGFVIDKFPISRPNLTFSTLTVSNMSPEDSSIYLCSVEFTGTRLGETQYFGPGTRLLVL.

This clonotype was observed a handful of times. V and J are TRBV7-9 and TRBJ2-7, with 7 bases aligning to TRBD1. V shed 9 bases and J 2 bases; nucleotides not matched to a gene: 7. The CDR3 contains 13 residues. Germline V gene lookup returns CDR1 SEHNR and CDR2 FQNEAQ (reference sequence). The CDR3 here is CASAGTETYEQYF. In DNA form, the CDR3 reads TGTGCCAGTGCCGGGACAGAGACCTACGAGCAGTACTTC.

This clonotype came up a few times. The V and J genes are TRBV5-1 and TRBJ2-1; 7 nucleotides match TRBD1. This CDR3 is built from 13 residues. The germline V gene encodes CDR1 SGHRS and CDR2 YFSETQ. V lost 1 base, J lost 8 bases, and 3 bases stayed unmatched. The CDR3 spells CASSLTGVDEQFF. CDR3 nucleotides: TGCGCCAGCAGCTTGACAGGGGTGGATGAGCAGTTCTTC.

This chain joins TRBV20-1 and TRBJ2-1; 7 bases align to TRBD2. The junction had 8 bases not matched to a gene; V was cut back by 6 bases and J by 6 bases. This CDR3 has 13 amino acids. Germline assignment: CDR1 DFQATT and CDR2 SNEGSKA (reference sequence). CDR3 coding DNA: TGCAGTGCCCTCACCGCGGGAGTCAATGAGCAGTTCTTC. Its translation: CSALTAGVNEQFF.